This TCR beta chain emerged from a study of cytomegalovirus exposure and HLA in healthy donors (dated by TCRdb to between 2016 and 2019). Study-wide context: According to an earlier analysis of several hundred of the donors, 150 million to 200 million T cells yielded 117 million unique TCR beta sequences and approximately 280 Gb of sequence data. A later genetic analysis took genome-wide SNP genotypes for about 65% of the roughly 670 donors and used that subset as a discovery cohort. Class I and class II HLA loci were covered by the typing at four-digit resolution. The study aimed to test whether cataloging public T cell receptors could reveal signatures of past pathogen exposure. To predict cytomegalovirus infection status, the study brought together high-throughput TCR immunosequencing, statistical association of individual TCRs with disease status, and machine learning. The number of donors typed differed by locus, with about 629-630 for A, B, C, DRB1 and DQB1, 522 for DQA1, 600 to 610 for DPA1, and about 450 for DPB1. The genetic ancestry cluster associated with self-reported Caucasian donors included around 76% of the 350 to 500 genotyped donors. Among around 400 genotyped donors of the cohort, an average of 235,054 unique TCR beta nucleotide sequences were sequenced per donor, roughly a sixth of them non-productive. All discovery cohort repertoires had been generated on a single sequencing platform. Besides the first cohort of around 700 subjects, a separate validation cohort made up of 120 different subjects was used. The study profiled the T cell repertoires of hundreds of subjects by immunosequencing and related them to cytomegalovirus serostatus. Alongside the repertoire data, information on donor age, sex, ethnicity and CMV serostatus was compiled. Roughly 300 gigabases of sequencing data and 91 million or so unique TCR sequences made up an early release that covered fewer than 650 HLA-typed donors. Rather than using new phenotypic data, the later analysis identified candidate immune exposures from TCR beta sequences and from how often those sequences occurred across donors. An earlier analysis of 587 of the donors applied high-throughput TCR beta sequencing to assess whether each TCR beta V gene segment acted as functional or pseudogenic. Four to six DR-DQ haplotypes were handled as single units for association and clustering, since linkage in the cohort was strong. To study patterns of TCR occurrence, a later analysis re-analyzed previously published TCR beta repertoires from 550 to 800 donors and added high-resolution HLA genotyping.

The library was made by the immunoSEQ multiplex PCR assay. For the multiplex PCR, a mixture combining 60 forward primers for TCR Vbeta segments and 13 reverse primers for TCR Jbeta segments was used. The CDR3 region of rearranged TCR beta genes was amplified from genomic DNA with a multiplex PCR assay. Amplified TCR beta libraries were sequenced as 87-base-pair reads on the Illumina HiSeq System. The published analysis was carried out like this. A later analysis counted about 80 million unique TCR beta chains across the 600 to 850 repertoires, and roughly 9.9 million of these chains were shared by at least two donors. Raw reads were error-corrected and collapsed into unique sequences with a nearest-neighbor algorithm that merged closely related sequences to remove PCR and sequencing errors. CDR3 sequences were aligned to IMGT reference sequences to assign V, D and J gene segments. For a sequence to be retained, a match of at least six nucleotides to both a V gene segment and a J gene segment was required. A rearrangement was called productive if the CDR3 had no stop codons and remained in frame with V and J, and every other rearrangement was called non-productive. Following IMGT convention, CDR3 was defined as the stretch from the second conserved V-encoded cysteine up to the conserved J-encoded phenylalanine. The earlier analysis of fewer than 700 of the donors excluded sequences that lacked an unambiguous match to a single V gene segment. An earlier analysis of roughly 590 of the donors called V segments functional above 56.7% productive rearrangements and segregating when the between-donor standard deviation exceeded 5%. A statistical classification framework was developed to diagnose cytomegalovirus status using the catalog of TCR beta chain sequences. A later analysis assigned V and J genes by comparing TCR nucleotide sequences with IMGT/GENE-DB human TR gene sequences. A later analysis assigned CDR3 sequences and most-parsimonious VDJ recombination scenarios with the TCRdist pipeline. A later analysis defined each TCR beta chain by its CDR3 amino acid sequence plus V-gene family, and excluded reads lacking a unique V-gene family. A later analysis removed several hundred highly shared, low-generation-probability nucleotide sequences to deal with suspected cross-contamination and a sequencing artifact. For each public chain, a later analysis derived a clonal expansion index from normalized ranks of inferred template counts within each repertoire. Generation probabilities in a later analysis came from a VDJ recombination model fitted to out-of-frame rearrangements, and those results were checked against IGoR. A later analysis scored TCR-TCR, TCR-HLA and TCR-CMV co-occurrence with hypergeometric tests, applying a repertoire-size bias correction to TCR pairs. To estimate false discovery rates, a later analysis permuted the HLA or CMV assignments 20 times. In a later analysis, co-occurring TCRs were grouped with DBSCAN, and TCRdist sequence similarity was added when clustering was performed within HLA-allele-positive subsets. Repertoires with fewer than 30,000 or more than 120,000 public chains were left out of co-occurrence clustering, as were a few repertoires with anomalous nucleotide sharing. As stored in TCRdb, this immuneACCESS dataset retains in-frame rearrangements with V and J assigned. A fraction of the clones does not appear; measured against another copy, unresolved V genes explain less than half of the discrepancy, and the remainder lacks a known reason. V, J and clone size are taken as reported in that table, and D and trimming were inferred from the DNA itself. Within this sample are over 100,000 clones, with approximately 80% of them counted one time only. The top ten constitute around 10% of the sample.

Remarks on this clone: The clone's antigen remains unknown. No much larger clone exists at a distance of one base, and base qualities are not known.

Points the paper makes about the study in general: In this cohort, only TCR beta chains were sequenced, and detectable features were limited by the absence of alpha or paired-chain data. A further reported finding was that TCR beta sequences accurately predicted the HLA-A and HLA-B alleles for most subjects in the first cohort. According to a later analysis, parvovirus B19, influenza, CMV and Epstein-Barr virus appeared linked to several top co-occurrence clusters. HLA typing was unavailable for some donors at each locus, so association tests used only the typed subset. Correlated functional status among segregating V segments might reflect linkage disequilibrium, but an unknown experimental factor could not be ruled out. In an earlier analysis of over 550 of the donors, most TCR beta V segments were observed in productive rearrangements about 87% or about 30% of the time, broadly matching IMGT annotations. In a later genetic analysis, a missense DCLRE1C variant was associated with V-gene and J-gene trimming of TCR beta chains, and the association was replicated in an independent cohort. Assigning TCR associations to individual alleles was difficult when HLA alleles, especially DR and DQ, strongly co-occurred. In vitro tests confirmed that a few of the cytomegalovirus-associated TCR beta chains recognize cytomegalovirus antigens. According to a later analysis, most CMV-associated TCR beta chains appeared to be HLA-restricted, and the HLA associations seemed to be driven largely by CMV exposure. In a later analysis, HLA-associated TCR beta chains showed more clonal expansion and lower generation probabilities than non-associated chains that were equally common. For the cohort, immune exposure information was limited to CMV serostatus. The earlier analysis of around 600 of the donors excluded roughly 17 rarely observed V segments, including chromosome 9 orphons, because counts were too low. Presence/absence analyses assumed roughly uniform sequencing depth across donors, an assumption that may not hold. The classifier was reported to diagnose cytomegalovirus status with high specificity and sensitivity in both the original cohort and the validation cohort. The 87-base-pair reads could not distinguish some IMGT-functional V segments, including TRBV6-2 and TRBV6-3, so those segments were excluded. A later analysis associated 15,000 to 20,000 TCR beta sequences with specific HLA alleles at a false discovery rate of 0.05. A cluster of highly shared sequence variants was judged likely to represent a technical artifact of the sequencing pipeline. In the study, about 150 TCR beta chains were listed as associated with cytomegalovirus. A later genetic analysis reported fewer N-insertions in productive TCRs among donors in an Asian-associated ancestry cluster than the roughly 640-donor mean. While some public TCRs were present in many individuals, most TCR sequences turned up only very rarely across donors. It was suggested by the authors that the approach could potentially be generalized to other disease states and immunological phenotypes. According to a later analysis, TCR association rates differed among HLA loci, with DRB1 alleles showing the most associated TCRs and HLA-C alleles showing the fewest.

The cohort comprised 670 or so healthy bone marrow donors. Cohort members were all nominally healthy when sampled, although unrecorded immune exposures were likely present. The donor was CMV seropositive and was included in the group of some 290 seropositive cohort members. A peripheral blood sample was collected from each donor, and TCR beta sequencing was performed on peripheral blood mononuclear cells. The Qiagen DNeasy Blood Extraction Kit was used to extract genomic DNA from the blood cell samples. CDR1 and CDR2, looked up from the germline V gene, are KGHSH and LQKENI. V sheds 3 bases and J sheds 3 bases, leaving 4 bases between their ends. The CDR3 contains 12 residues, cysteine and phenylalanine counted. The read is trimmed to its CDR3 DNA, 36 bases read in frame from base 1.

Source material: PBMCs. The receptor was isolated from a woman between 35 and 50 years old in good health and CMV-seropositive. The chain is made from TRBV18 and TRBJ2-3; too little of a D gene remains to name it. The CDR3 reads CASSPFTDTQYF. The DNA sequence is TGTGCCAGCTCACCCTTTACAGATACGCAGTATTTT.